This entry concerns a single T cell receptor beta chain. All donors came from Russia, were Caucasian and healthy, and spanned ages roughly 6 to 95. This CDR3 comprises 15 residues. CDR1 is SGHRS, CDR2 YFSETQ, per germline. V lost 0 bases, J lost 3 bases, and 13 bases lay in between. The sample comes from a study of blood T cells in healthy people across ages. Sample-barcoded 5' priming and a J-beta primer mix drove a second PCR of about 6 to 12 cycles. MiXCR, applied by TCRdb to the 5' RACE reads, yields one record per CDR3 protein. The sample has under 1 million distinct CDR3 sequences, more than 40% seen once.

The sequenced sample consisted of blood. V and J are TRBV5-1 and TRBJ2-7; no clear D. This sequence was found in a man between 60 and 75 years old in good health. The CDR3 DNA sequence: TGCGCCAGCAGCTTGGGATACAGAAATCACTACGAGCAGTACTTC. Translating it yields CASSLGYRNHYEQYF.